This T cell receptor beta chain emerged from a study of preoperative IRX-2 immunotherapy in early breast cancer. The sample's treatment: preoperative locoregional IRX-2 cytokine immunotherapy. Patients received preoperative, locoregional IRX-2 cytokine immunotherapy in a phase Ib study. Trimming removed 6 bases at V and 0 bases at J, with 9 bases between. The CDR3 is 14 residues long. Looked up from germline, CDR1 is SGHNT and CDR2 is YENEEA. There are a few counts of this clone. Libraries were prepared by immunoSEQ multiplex PCR; TCRdb keeps only in-frame clonotypes and omits some of them. The sample lists 75,000 to 100,000 clones, just over 85% occurring once.

The sequencing used tumor tissue, collected after IRX-2 immunotherapy. V and J are TRBV11-3 and TRBJ1-3; no clear D gene. The origin of this receptor is a human donor with breast cancer. This chain's CDR3 is CASSGRNSGNTIYF. The CDR3 nucleotides are TGTGCCAGCAGTGGGCGTAACTCTGGAAACACCATATATTTT.